This TCR beta chain was retrieved from a study of T cells in Graves' hyperthyroidism and ophthalmopathy. The V and J ends lost 4 bases and 5 bases, in that order; junction bases with no gene match: 9. From germline, CDR1 is MGHDK and CDR2 SYGVNS. CDR3 length: 17 residues. This clonotype has at least ten counts. Amplification of TCR beta CDR3 regions used RNA as the template. The study used the HTBI primer set for a first-round RT-PCR of the TCR CDR3. TCRdb reanalysed the multiplex PCR reads using MiXCR and keeps one entry per CDR3 protein. The sample records almost 600,000 distinct CDR3 sequences, around 45% being singletons.

The rearrangement links TRBV25-1 to TRBJ2-5; TRBD2 matches 14 bases. The receptor comes from a woman between 18 and 29 years old with Graves' hyperthyroidism. Sequenced input: peripheral blood or thyroid tissue (not recorded which). CDR3: CASSGYERTSGRETQYF. CDR3 bases: TGTGCCAGCAGTGGTTACGAACGGACTAGCGGGAGGGAGACCCAGTACTTC.